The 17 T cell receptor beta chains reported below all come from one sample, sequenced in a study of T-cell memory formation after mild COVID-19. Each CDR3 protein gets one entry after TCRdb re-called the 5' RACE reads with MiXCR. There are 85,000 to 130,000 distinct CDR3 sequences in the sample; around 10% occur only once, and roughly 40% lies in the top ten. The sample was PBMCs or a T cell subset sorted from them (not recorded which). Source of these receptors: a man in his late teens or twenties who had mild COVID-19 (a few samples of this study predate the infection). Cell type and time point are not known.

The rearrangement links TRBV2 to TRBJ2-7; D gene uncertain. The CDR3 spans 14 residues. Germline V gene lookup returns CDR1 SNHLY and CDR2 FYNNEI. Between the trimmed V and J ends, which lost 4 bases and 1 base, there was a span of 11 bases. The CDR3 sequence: CASSAASDSYEQYV. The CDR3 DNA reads TGTGCCAGCAGTGCTGCTTCGGATTCCTACGAGCAGTACGTC.

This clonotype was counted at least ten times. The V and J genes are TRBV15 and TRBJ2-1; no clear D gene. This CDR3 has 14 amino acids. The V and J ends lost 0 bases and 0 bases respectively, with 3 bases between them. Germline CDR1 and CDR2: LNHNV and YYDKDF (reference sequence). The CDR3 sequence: CATSRDYSYNEQFF. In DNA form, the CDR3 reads TGTGCCACCAGCAGAGATTACTCCTACAATGAGCAGTTCTTC.

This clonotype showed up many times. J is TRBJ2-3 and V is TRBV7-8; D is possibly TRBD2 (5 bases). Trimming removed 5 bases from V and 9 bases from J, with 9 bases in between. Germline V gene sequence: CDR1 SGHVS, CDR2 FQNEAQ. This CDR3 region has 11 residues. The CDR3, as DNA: TGTGCCAGCAGCATCTCGGGGACGCAGTATTTT. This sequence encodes CASSISGTQYF.

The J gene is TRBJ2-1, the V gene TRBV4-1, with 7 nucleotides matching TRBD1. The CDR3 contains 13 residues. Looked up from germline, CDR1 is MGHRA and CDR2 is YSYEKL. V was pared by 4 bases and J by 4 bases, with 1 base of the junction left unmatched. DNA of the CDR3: TGCGCCAGCAGCCTGGGACAGTACAATGAGCAGTTCTTC. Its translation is CASSLGQYNEQFF.

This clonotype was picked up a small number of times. The CDR3 nucleotides are TGCGCCAGCAGCTCAGTCGGACGGGGGGTATCGAACACCGGGGAGCTGTTTTTT. As protein: CASSSVGRGVSNTGELFF. V is TRBV4-1 and J is TRBJ2-2, with 7 nucleotides matching TRBD2. There are 18 residues in the CDR3. Germline loops: CDR1 MGHRA, CDR2 YSYEKL. Losses at the gene ends were 5 bases for V and 0 bases for J; bases not matched to a gene: 12.

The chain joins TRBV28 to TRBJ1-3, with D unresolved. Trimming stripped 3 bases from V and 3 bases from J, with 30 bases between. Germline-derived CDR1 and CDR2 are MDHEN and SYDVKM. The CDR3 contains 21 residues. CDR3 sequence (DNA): TGTGCCAGCAGTTTTACAGTGGGGAAGGGATCCACCGATGAAGATGGAAACACCATATATTTT. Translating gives CASSFTVGKGSTDEDGNTIYF.

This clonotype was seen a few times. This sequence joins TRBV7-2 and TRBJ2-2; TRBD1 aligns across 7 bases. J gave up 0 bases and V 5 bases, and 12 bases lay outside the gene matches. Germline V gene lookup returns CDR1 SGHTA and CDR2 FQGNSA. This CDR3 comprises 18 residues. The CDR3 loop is CASSPPPGQSTNTGELFF. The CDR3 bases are TGTGCCAGCAGCCCTCCCCCGGGACAGAGTACGAACACCGGGGAGCTGTTTTTT.

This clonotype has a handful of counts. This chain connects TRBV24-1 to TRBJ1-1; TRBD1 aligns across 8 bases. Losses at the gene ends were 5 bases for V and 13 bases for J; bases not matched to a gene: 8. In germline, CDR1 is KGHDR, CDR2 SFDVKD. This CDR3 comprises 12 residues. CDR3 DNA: TGTGCCACCAGTGGGGGGACAGGCCGTCTTTTCTTT. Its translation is CATSGGTGRLFF.

CDR3 DNA sequence: TGTGCTAGTGGTGAAACAGGGTTTTATGAGCAGTTCTTC. This encodes CASGETGFYEQFF. The V call is TRBV12-5, the J call TRBJ2-1, with D maybe TRBD1 (6 bases). Germline V gene sequence: CDR1 LGHNT, CDR2 FRNRAP. Trimming left V 5 bases short and J 8 bases short, with 13 bases between. The CDR3 consists of 13 residues. Full variable domain (outside the CDR3, taken from reference TRBV12-5 and TRBJ2-1): DARVTQTPRHKVTEMGQEVTMRCQPILGHNTVFWYRQTMMQGLELLAYFRNRAPLDDSGMPKDRFSAEMPDATLATLKIQPSEPRDSAVYFCASGETGFYEQFFGPGTRLTVL.

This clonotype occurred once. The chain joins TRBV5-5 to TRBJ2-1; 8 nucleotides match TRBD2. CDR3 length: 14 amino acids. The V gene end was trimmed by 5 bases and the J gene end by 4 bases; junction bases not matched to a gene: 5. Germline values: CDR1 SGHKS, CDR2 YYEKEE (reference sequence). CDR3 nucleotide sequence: TGTGCCAGCAGAGCGGGAGCGTCGTACAATGAGCAGTTCTTC. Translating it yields CASRAGASYNEQFF.

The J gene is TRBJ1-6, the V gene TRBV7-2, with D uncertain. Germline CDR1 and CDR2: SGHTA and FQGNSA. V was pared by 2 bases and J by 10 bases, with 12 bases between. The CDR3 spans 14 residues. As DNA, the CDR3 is TGTGCCAGCAGCTTAATGGGCCCGGGGTCACCCCTCCACTTT. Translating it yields CASSLMGPGSPLHF. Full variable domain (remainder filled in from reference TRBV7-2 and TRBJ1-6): GAGVSQSPSNKVTEKGKDVELRCDPISGHTALYWYRQSLGQGLEFLIYFQGNSAPDKSGLPSDRFSAERTGGSVSTLTIQRTQQEDSAVYLCASSLMGPGSPLHFGNGTRLTVT.

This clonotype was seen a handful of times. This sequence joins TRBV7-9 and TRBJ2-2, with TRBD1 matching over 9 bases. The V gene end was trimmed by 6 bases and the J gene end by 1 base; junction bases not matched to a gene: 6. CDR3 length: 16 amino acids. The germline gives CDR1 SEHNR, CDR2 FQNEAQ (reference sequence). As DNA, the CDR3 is TGTGCCAGCAGATGGACAGGGGTTATGAACACCGGGGAGCTGTTTTTT. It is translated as CASRWTGVMNTGELFF. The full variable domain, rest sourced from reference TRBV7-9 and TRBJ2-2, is DTGVSQNPRHKITKRGQNVTFRCDPISEHNRLYWYRQTLGQGPEFLTYFQNEAQLEKSRLLSDRFSAERPKGSFSTLEIQRTEQGDSAMYLCASRWTGVMNTGELFFGEGSRLTVL.

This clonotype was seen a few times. Here the CDR3 reads CASSLSMWGAAEETQYF. The CDR3 DNA reads as TGTGCCAGCAGCCTTTCTATGTGGGGGGCCGCGGAAGAGACCCAGTACTTC. The chain couples TRBV6-5 to TRBJ2-5, with D perhaps TRBD1 or TRBD2 (6 bases each). Germline CDR1 reads MNHEY; CDR2 reads SVGAGI. Trimming took off 6 bases at V and 3 bases at J, with 23 bases between the two ends. CDR3 length: 17 residues.

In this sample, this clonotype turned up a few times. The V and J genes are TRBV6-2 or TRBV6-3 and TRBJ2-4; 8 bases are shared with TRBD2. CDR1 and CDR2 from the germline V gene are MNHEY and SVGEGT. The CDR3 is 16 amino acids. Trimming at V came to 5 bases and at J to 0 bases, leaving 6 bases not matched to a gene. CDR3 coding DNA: TGTGCCAGCAGTATACGGGGGGGCTTAGCCAAAAACATTCAGTACTTC. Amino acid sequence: CASSIRGGLAKNIQYF.

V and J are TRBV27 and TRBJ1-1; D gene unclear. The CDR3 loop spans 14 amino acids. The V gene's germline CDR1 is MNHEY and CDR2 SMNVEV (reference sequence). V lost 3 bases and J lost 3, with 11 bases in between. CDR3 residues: CASSFVQRYTEAFF. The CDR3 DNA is TGTGCCAGCAGTTTCGTACAGCGCTACACTGAAGCTTTCTTT.

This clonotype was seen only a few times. In nucleotides, the CDR3 is TGTGCCAGCAGCCAGGGACAGGGTTTAGGGCCCTACAATGAGCAGTTCTTC. Translating it yields CASSQGQGLGPYNEQFF. The chain joins TRBV7-3 to TRBJ2-1; TRBD1 agrees at 9 bases. The CDR3 is 17 amino acids. The ends lost 5 bases at V and 2 bases at J; junction bases unmatched: 10. Germline CDR1 is SGHTA and CDR2 is FQGTGA.

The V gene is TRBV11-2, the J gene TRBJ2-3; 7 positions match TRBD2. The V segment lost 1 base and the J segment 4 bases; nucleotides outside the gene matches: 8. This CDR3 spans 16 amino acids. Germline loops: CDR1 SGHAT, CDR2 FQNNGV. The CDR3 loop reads CASSLVTRGRPDTQYF. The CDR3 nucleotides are TGTGCCAGCAGCTTAGTTACGCGCGGGAGACCAGATACGCAGTATTTT.